This entry lists 22 T cell receptor beta chains sequenced from one sample in a study of cytomegalovirus exposure and HLA in healthy donors. 60 Vbeta and 13 Jbeta primers were used in PCR. Generated by immunoSEQ multiplex PCR, the TCRdb table keeps only in-frame clones and is missing some. The sample has about 160,000 clones; the top ten hold 1.3%. Sequences were obtained from PBMCs. All receptors come from a woman aged 55-70 years in good health and CMV-seronegative.

J is TRBJ1-2 and V is TRBV27; 11 bases are shared with TRBD1. The length of the CDR3 is 20 residues. Trimming at V came to 3 bases and at J to 1 base, leaving 16 bases not matched to a gene. Germline assignment: CDR1 MNHEY and CDR2 SMNVEV (reference sequence). CDR3 nucleotides: TGTGCCAGCAGTTTTCGTAGGACAGGGGGCCTTAGTTCCCTTAACTATGGCTACACCTTC. Amino acids: CASSFRRTGGLSSLNYGYTF.

The chain employs TRBV5-5 and TRBJ1-2, with D unclear. The CDR3 extends over 12 amino acids. The V gene lost 2 bases and the J gene lost 8 bases, with 10 bases spanning the gap. In germline, CDR1 is SGHKS, CDR2 YYEKEE (reference sequence). The CDR3 DNA reads TGTGCCAGCAGCTTAGACGTGGGCGGCTACACCTTC. Its translation: CASSLDVGGYTF. Using reference TRBV5-5 and TRBJ1-2 for the parts outside the CDR3, the full variable domain is DAGVTQSPTHLIKTRGQQVTLRCSPISGHKSVSWYQQVLGQGPQFIFQYYEKEERGRGNFPDRFSARQFPNYSSELNVNALLLGDSALYLCASSLDVGGYTFGSGTRLTVV.

The chain is built from TRBV12-5 and TRBJ1-6; 7 bases are shared with TRBD1. Per germline, CDR1 LGHNT and CDR2 FRNRAP. This CDR3 is 20 amino acids long. The V segment lost 8 bases and the J segment 4 bases; nucleotides outside the gene matches: 23. The CDR3 loop reads CASNIGITGVAPSYNSPLHF. The DNA of the CDR3 is TGTGCTAGTAACATTGGGATAACAGGGGTTGCCCCTTCATATAATTCACCCCTCCACTTT.

The CDR3 spells CASYPGGTAGELFF. The DNA for the CDR3 is TGTGCCAGCTACCCTGGGGGCACGGCCGGGGAGCTGTTTTTT. This rearrangement joins TRBV7-2 to TRBJ2-2, with a possible D match to TRBD1 (6 bases). This CDR3 contains 14 residues. V was trimmed by 8 bases and J by 6 bases, leaving 16 bases between them. CDR1 is SGHTA, CDR2 FQGNSA, per germline.

The chain employs TRBV6-1 and TRBJ2-7, with D perhaps TRBD2 (5 bases). The CDR3 loop spans 14 amino acids. Germline V gene sequence: CDR1 MNHNS, CDR2 SASEGT. Between the trimmed V and J ends, which lost 7 bases and 0 bases, there was a span of 13 bases. CDR3 nucleotides: TGTGCCAGCAATCGGAATAGCGACTCCTACGAGCAGTACTTC. This encodes CASNRNSDSYEQYF.

The rearrangement links TRBV18 to TRBJ2-5, with D maybe TRBD1 (6 bases). V gave up 1 base and J gave up 1 base, with 10 bases separating them. Per the germline V gene, CDR1 is KGHSH and CDR2 is LQKENI. CDR3 length: 15 amino acids. The CDR3 is CASSPRQGPQETQYF. As DNA, the CDR3 is TGTGCCAGCTCACCACGCCAGGGGCCCCAAGAGACCCAGTACTTC.

V is TRBV19 and J is TRBJ2-7; 11 bases are a match to TRBD2. CDR1 is LNHDA and CDR2 is SQIVND in the germline V gene (reference sequence). The CDR3 covers 14 residues. V was pared by 8 bases and J by 6 bases, with 9 bases of the junction left unmatched. CDR3 coding DNA: TGTGCCAGTGCGGGGCTAGCGGGAGGCATCGAGCAGTACTTC. It yields the protein CASAGLAGGIEQYF.

This sequence joins TRBV6-1 and TRBJ2-3; D is undetermined. This CDR3 contains 14 residues. Trimming left V 5 bases short and J 0 bases short, with 9 bases between. The germline V gene encodes CDR1 MNHNS and CDR2 SASEGT. The CDR3 DNA reads as TGTGCCAGCAGTTCACAGCCTAGCACAGATACGCAGTATTTT. Translation gives CASSSQPSTDTQYF.

This chain uses TRBV7-6 with TRBJ1-1; D ambiguous. The germline CDR1 and CDR2 sequences are SGHVS and FNYEAQ. Trimming took off 3 bases at V and 1 base at J, with 9 bases between the two ends. This CDR3 is 14 amino acids long. CDR3 DNA sequence: TGTGCCAGCAGCTTGATAGGAGGGAACACTGAAGCTTTCTTT. This translates into CASSLIGGNTEAFF.

J is TRBJ2-7 and V is TRBV11-2, with a possible D match to TRBD2 (7 bases). The germline V gene encodes CDR1 SGHAT and CDR2 FQNNGV. This CDR3 contains 15 residues. Trimming removed 5 bases at V and 6 bases at J, with 20 bases between. The CDR3 nucleotides read TGTGCCAGCAGCCCACGGGGGGCGCTCCAGTCCGAGCAGTACTTC. This sequence encodes CASSPRGALQSEQYF.

The chain is built from TRBV10-1 and TRBJ2-4, with D perhaps TRBD2 (5 bases). The CDR3 runs to 13 residues. Germline CDR1 is WNHNN and CDR2 is SYGVQD (reference sequence). Trimming stripped 8 bases from V and 9 bases from J, with 17 bases between. In nucleotides, the CDR3 is TGCGCCAGCGGGATCACGGTCGGAGGCATTCAGTACTTC. This translates into CASGITVGGIQYF.

The CDR3 sequence is CASSDLGGLVTEAFF. In DNA, the CDR3 is TGTGCCAGCAGTGATTTAGGAGGGTTAGTGACTGAAGCTTTCTTT. The V gene is TRBV2, the J gene TRBJ1-1; D is unresolved. The CDR3 length is 15 residues. Germline CDR1 reads SNHLY; CDR2 reads FYNNEI. With 3 bases removed from V and 5 bases from J, the gap between germline ends came to 16 bases. The full variable domain, rest sourced from reference TRBV2 and TRBJ1-1, is EPEVTQTPSHQVTQMGQEVILRCVPISNHLYFYWYRQILGQKVEFLVSFYNNEISEKSEIFDDQFSVERPDGSNFTLKIRSTKLEDSAMYFCASSDLGGLVTEAFFGQGTRLTVV.

This chain uses TRBV5-4 with TRBJ2-1, with 14 bases identical to TRBD2. CDR3 length equals 15 residues. Germline-derived CDR1 and CDR2 are SGHNT and YYREEE (reference sequence). The V gene end was trimmed by 4 bases and the J gene end by 10 bases; junction bases not matched to a gene: 7. The DNA for the CDR3 is TGTGCCAGCAGCACGGGACTAGCGGGGGCAGGGGAGCAGTTCTTC. This encodes CASSTGLAGAGEQFF. Supplemented by reference TRBV5-4 and TRBJ2-1, the full variable domain reads ETGVTQSPTHLIKTRGQQVTLRCSSQSGHNTVSWYQQALGQGPQFIFQYYREEENGRGNFPPRFSGLQFPNYSSELNVNALELDDSALYLCASSTGLAGAGEQFFGPGTRLTVL.

V gene TRBV7-3 combines with J gene TRBJ2-2, with D hard to call. Germline V gives CDR1 SGHTA, CDR2 FQGTGA. The V end was cut by 2 bases, the J end by 4 bases, with 5 bases between. CDR3 length: 13 residues. CDR3 DNA sequence: TGTGCCAGCAGCTTATCGTCCACCGGGGAGCTGTTTTTT. Translation: CASSLSSTGELFF.

V usage is TRBV9 and J usage is TRBJ1-6, with TRBD1 matching 7 bases. This CDR3 spans 16 amino acids. J was trimmed by 8 bases and V by 1 base; bases with no gene match: 9. The germline V gene has CDR1 SGDLS and CDR2 YYNGEE. The CDR3 spells CASSVWDTTGDSPLHF. In nucleotides, the CDR3 is TGTGCCAGCAGCGTATGGGACACAACAGGGGATTCACCCCTCCACTTT.

CDR3 nucleotides: TGCAGCGTTGCCCGGAACAGGGGAGGTGAAAAACTGTTTTTT. This gives the protein CSVARNRGGEKLFF. J is TRBJ1-4 and V is TRBV29-1; 7 bases are shared with TRBD1. The CDR3 extends over 14 amino acids. Germline V gene lookup returns CDR1 SQVTM and CDR2 ANQGSEA. V was clipped by 4 bases and J by 7 bases; unmatched bases: 9.

This rearrangement joins TRBV12-1 to TRBJ2-7; the table assigns TRBD2, which was not confirmed against the DNA. TRBV12-1 is a documented pseudogene. The CDR3 totals 17 residues. The CDR3 loop reads CASSPPSATSGKYEQYF. CDR3 DNA: TGTGCCAGCAGCCCCCCCTCAGCGACTAGCGGGAAATACGAGCAGTACTTC.

CDR3 nucleotide sequence: TGCGCCAGCAGCCTCCCCCCGACTAGCGGGAGGGGGAATGAGCAGTTCTTC. Its protein is CASSLPPTSGRGNEQFF. The V call is TRBV4-1, the J call TRBJ2-1; 14 nucleotides match TRBD2. The CDR3 extends over 17 amino acids. Germline CDR1 is MGHRA and CDR2 is YSYEKL. Losses at the gene ends were 4 bases for V and 7 bases for J; bases not matched to a gene: 9.

V is TRBV6-1 and J is TRBJ2-3, with 11 nucleotides matching TRBD2. The V gene's germline CDR1 is MNHNS and CDR2 SASEGT. Germline trimming cut 7 bases from V and 1 base from J; bases unmatched to any gene: 1. The CDR3 is made up of 14 amino acids. The CDR3 DNA reads TGTGCCAGCAAGACTAGCGGGGGCACAGATACGCAGTATTTT. This encodes CASKTSGGTDTQYF.

The rearrangement joins TRBV12-5 to TRBJ1-5, with a tentative D call TRBD1 (5 bases). V gave up 4 bases and J gave up 2 bases, with 24 bases separating them. The CDR3 is made up of 19 amino acids. Germline CDR1 reads LGHNT; CDR2 reads FRNRAP. The CDR3 is CASGSSAGLPIYGNQPQHF. As DNA, the CDR3 is TGTGCTAGTGGTTCCTCGGCAGGGCTACCGATATATGGCAATCAGCCCCAGCATTTT.

The gene calls are TRBV7-2 and TRBJ2-5; TRBD2 matches 8 bases. V was clipped by 1 base and J by 5 bases; unmatched bases: 9. Germline lookup yields CDR1 SGHTA and CDR2 FQGNSA. The CDR3 runs to 16 residues. CDR3 nucleotides: TGTGCCAGCAGCTTAGTTCCGCGGGGGGCAGGGGAGACCCAGTACTTC. Protein product: CASSLVPRGAGETQYF.

This chain uses TRBV2 with TRBJ1-2, with TRBD1 matching over 7 bases. The CDR3 contains 13 residues. CDR1 is SNHLY, CDR2 FYNNEI, per germline. V shed 6 bases, J shed 6 bases, and the junction held 7 bases outside the gene matches. CDR3 DNA: TGTGCCAGCAGAAACGACAGGGATGATGGCTACACCTTC. Translated, it gives CASRNDRDDGYTF.